Listed here is a single T cell receptor (beta chain). The data derive from a study of shared clonotypes between healthy human individuals. V was shortened by 3 bases and J by 1 base, with 6 bases between the two germline ends. Germline V lookup: CDR1 SGHTA, CDR2 FQGTGA. CDR3 length: 13 residues. Samples underwent the assay at deep level. Study processing details: There were no quality scores in the junction-only immunoSEQ sequences, so filtering differed. This table comes from immunoSEQ multiplex PCR, and its TCRdb copy is limited to in-frame clones, with some not included. The DNA was the basis for D and trimming; V, J and clone size are from that table. The repertoire has more than 500,000 clones, about 96% of them found once; the top ten carry approximately 0.06%.

The chain combines TRBV7-3 with TRBJ1-1; D remains ambiguous. The source material was naive CD4+ T cells sorted from blood. Subset described: CD45RA+ positively selected. The receptor was derived from a woman aged 25 to 45 in good health. The CDR3 nucleotides are TGTGCCAGCAGCTTCAGCGAGAACACTGAAGCTTTCTTT. This encodes CASSFSENTEAFF.